This TCR beta chain derives from a study of blood T cell repertoires in COVID-19. Overall study context: Nucleic acid was either cDNA or gDNA, and it came from T cells, B-cell-depleted T cells, or PBMCs.

Cohort assignment relied on participant-reported clinical history. Germline CDR1 MDHEN, CDR2 SYDVKM. The junction had 28 bases not matched to a gene; V was cut back by 6 bases and J by 4 bases. The CDR3 contains 22 residues. Using immunoSEQ multiplex PCR, the repertoire was profiled, and TCRdb retains in-frame clones only, with some absent. There are about 280,000 clones in the sample; 80% to 90% occur only once, and roughly 4.3% lies in the top ten. This chain links TRBV28 with TRBJ2-3; TRBD2 matches at 10 bases. The sequencing sample was made of PBMCs or T cells enriched from blood (not recorded which). This TCR came from a woman in her thirties with acute COVID-19. CDR3 loop: CASSPTKGTVGPLAGVADTQYF. As DNA, the CDR3 is TGTGCCAGCAGCCCGACAAAAGGTACCGTAGGGCCCCTAGCGGGAGTGGCAGATACGCAGTATTTT.